The 8 T cell receptor beta chains reported below all come from one sample, sequenced in a study of cytomegalovirus exposure and HLA in healthy donors. The PCR made use of 60 Vbeta and 13 Jbeta primers. The method was immunoSEQ multiplex PCR; TCRdb's version includes in-frame clones alone and lacks a portion of them. The sample lists about 120,000 clones, 70% to 80% occurring once. Source material: PBMCs. The receptors were gathered from a woman in her twenties or thirties in good health and CMV-seropositive.

As concerns this clone: The same CDR3 is also encoded by other DNA sequences in this sample. The J gene is TRBJ2-7, the V gene TRBV5-1; 8 positions agree with TRBD1. Germline values: CDR1 SGHRS, CDR2 YFSETQ. J gave up 3 bases and V 4 bases, and 6 bases lay outside the gene matches. The CDR3 spans 14 residues. CDR3 loop: CASSPGTGGYEQYF. CDR3 sequence (DNA): TGCGCCAGCAGCCCCGGGACAGGAGGCTACGAGCAGTACTTC. The full variable domain, its missing parts supplied by reference TRBV5-1 and TRBJ2-7, is KAGVTQTPRYLIKTRGQQVTLSCSPISGHRSVSWYQQTPGQGLQFLFEYFSETQRNKGNFPGRFSGRQFSNSRSEMNVSTLELGDSALYLCASSPGTGGYEQYFGPGTRLTVT.

This clone was detected a few times. The rearrangement joins TRBV14 to TRBJ1-6; D is unclear. Per the germline V gene, CDR1 is SGHDN and CDR2 is FVKESK. The V end lost 2 bases, the J end lost 3 bases, and 32 bases lay between the germline ends. The CDR3 totals 23 residues. The chain's CDR3 is CASSQIEVEKPAIVGLYNSPLHF. The DNA of the CDR3 is TGTGCCAGCAGCCAAATAGAAGTAGAGAAACCCGCGATAGTCGGTCTCTATAATTCACCCCTCCACTTT.

The genes are TRBV7-9 and TRBJ2-3; a possible D gene is TRBD2 (5 bases). Per the germline V gene, CDR1 is SEHNR and CDR2 is FQNEAQ (reference sequence). Trimming took off 4 bases at V and 2 bases at J, with 16 bases between the two ends. The CDR3 sequence is 16 residues long. The CDR3 coding sequence is TGTGCCAGCAGCTCCTTCGAGCGGAAGATCACAGATACGCAGTATTTT. Translation gives CASSSFERKITDTQYF.

Note on this clone: The junction departs from the called germline gene at one end, perhaps through a read error. J is TRBJ2-5 and V is TRBV5-1, with a possible D match to TRBD1 (6 bases). The germline CDR1 and CDR2 sequences are SGHRS and YFSETQ. This CDR3 has 14 amino acids. CDR3 residues: CASSLGAGQETQYF. The CDR3 DNA sequence: TGCGCCAGCAGTTTGGGGGCAGGTCAAGAGACCCAGTACTTC.

The rearrangement links TRBV12-5 to TRBJ1-1; tentatively, D is TRBD1 (6 bases). Between the trimmed V and J ends, which lost 6 bases and 5 bases, there was a span of 16 bases. From germline, CDR1 is LGHNT and CDR2 FRNRAP. This CDR3 region has 14 residues. The CDR3 protein is CASGLQGKGTEAFF. The CDR3, as DNA: TGTGCTAGTGGGCTACAGGGCAAAGGAACTGAAGCTTTCTTT.

The rearrangement joins TRBV5-1 to TRBJ2-3; TRBD1 agrees at 7 bases. This CDR3 contains 15 residues. Germline assignment: CDR1 SGHRS and CDR2 YFSETQ. Trimming took 4 bases from V and 0 from J; bases not matched to a gene: 5. CDR3 sequence: CASSDRAVSTDTQYF. CDR3 DNA: TGCGCCAGCAGCGACAGGGCCGTGAGCACAGATACGCAGTATTTT.

The V gene is TRBV4-1, the J gene TRBJ1-1; D remains unclear. The CDR3 loop spans 13 amino acids. The germline V and J ends were trimmed by 1 base and 0 bases, with 3 bases remaining between them. In germline, CDR1 is MGHRA, CDR2 YSYEKL. CDR3 loop: CASSQAVNTEAFF. The CDR3 DNA reads as TGCGCCAGCAGCCAAGCAGTGAACACTGAAGCTTTCTTT.

The chain couples TRBV5-6 to TRBJ1-6, with 7 nucleotides matching TRBD1. The CDR3 loop spans 14 amino acids. Per germline, CDR1 SGHDT and CDR2 YYEEEE. J gave up 9 bases and V 0 bases, and 3 bases lay outside the gene matches. CDR3: CASSLAQGISPLHF. The CDR3 DNA reads as TGTGCCAGCAGCTTGGCACAGGGGATTTCACCCCTCCACTTT.